The next 8 T cell receptor beta chains were all read from a single sample in a study of post-analysis software for immune sequencing data. Study outcomes and limitations: Patients used a few TRBV segments, including TRBV5-6, TRBV5-1 and TRBV20-1, more often than controls.

For these TCRs, the target antigens are not known. Researchers reported that TCR beta cDNA libraries carried unique molecular identifiers. TCRdb passed the PCR reads through MiXCR, listing each CDR3 protein once. The sample gives 750,000 to 950,000 distinct CDR3 sequences, about 57% of which show up once; roughly 4.4% is in the top ten. Sample: blood. The receptor source for this set is a girl between 10 and 17 years old with multiple sclerosis.

The sample holds a few counts of this clonotype. This chain connects TRBV7-2 to TRBJ1-2; unclear D gene. The CDR3 runs 11 residues. The germline V gene encodes CDR1 SGHTA and CDR2 FQGNSA. The V gene lost 6 bases and the J gene lost 6 bases, with 8 bases spanning the gap. CDR3 sequence (DNA): TGTGCCAGCAGTGTCGGAAATGGCTACACCTTC. It codes for CASSVGNGYTF. The entire variable domain, with the rest obtained from reference TRBV7-2 and TRBJ1-2, is as follows: GAGVSQSPSNKVTEKGKDVELRCDPISGHTALYWYRQSLGQGLEFLIYFQGNSAPDKSGLPSDRFSAERTGGSVSTLTIQRTQQEDSAVYLCASSVGNGYTFGSGTRLTVV.

The DNA for the CDR3 is TGCAGCGTTGAAGGGGCCACTAGCGGGAGGGCCTACGAGCAGTACTTC. This gives the protein CSVEGATSGRAYEQYF. V and J are TRBV29-1 and TRBJ2-7, with TRBD2 matching over 13 bases. V gave up 1 base and J gave up 2 bases; unmatched junction bases: 5. Germline assignment: CDR1 SQVTM and CDR2 ANQGSEA. The CDR3 is 16 amino acids.

V and J are TRBV29-1 and TRBJ1-2; TRBD1 agrees at 10 bases. V shed 7 bases, J shed 5 bases, and the junction held 10 bases outside the gene matches. The CDR3 consists of 14 residues. Germline V gene lookup returns CDR1 SQVTM and CDR2 ANQGSEA. For the CDR3, the DNA is TGCAGCGCAGGGACAGGGGCCGCAGGGTATGGCTACACCTTC. Its protein product is CSAGTGAAGYGYTF.

At least ten counts were recorded for this clonotype. The chain is built from TRBV5-1 and TRBJ2-7, with a possible D match to TRBD1 (5 bases). Germline CDR1 SGHRS, CDR2 YFSETQ. Trimming removed 4 bases from V and 2 bases from J, with 13 bases in between. The CDR3 is 14 residues long. CDR3 protein: CASSPQGQTYEQYF. The DNA of the CDR3 is TGCGCCAGCAGCCCGCAGGGCCAAACCTACGAGCAGTACTTC.

Turning to this clonotype: The junction does not match germline at one end; this may be a read error. V is TRBV5-1 and J is TRBJ2-7; D call uncertain. The CDR3 runs 14 residues. Germline V CDR1 and CDR2: SGHRS, YFSETQ. Here the CDR3 DNA reads TGCGCCGGCAGTCAAACAGCAAAGGCCTACGAGCAGTACTTC. Its protein product is CAGSQTAKAYEQYF.

This clonotype was observed a handful of times. V and J are TRBV15 and TRBJ2-7, with D possibly TRBD2 on 6 matching bases. This CDR3 is 14 amino acids long. Between the trimmed V and J ends, which lost 6 bases and 5 bases, there was a span of 17 bases. CDR1 and CDR2 (germline): LNHNV, YYDKDF (reference sequence). Here the CDR3 reads CATSTVGRSDEQYF. The DNA of the CDR3 is TGTGCCACCAGTACTGTTGGGAGGAGCGACGAGCAGTACTTC. The full variable domain, its missing parts supplied by reference TRBV15 and TRBJ2-7, is DAMVIQNPRYQVTQFGKPVTLSCSQTLNHNVMYWYQQKSSQAPKLLFHYYDKDFNNEADTPDNFQSRRPNTSFCFLDIRSPGLGDTAMYLCATSTVGRSDEQYFGPGTRLTVT.

The gene calls are TRBV6-5 and TRBJ2-1; a possible D gene is TRBD2 (6 bases). CDR1 is MNHEY and CDR2 is SVGAGI in the germline V gene. Trimming took 6 bases from V and 6 from J, leaving 15 bases between them. The CDR3 contains 14 residues. CDR3 DNA: TGTGCCAGCAGCCGACTAGTGGGTCGCAATGAGCAGTTCTTC. Translated: CASSRLVGRNEQFF.

This clonotype was seen a handful of times. The rearrangement uses TRBV20-1 and TRBJ2-3, with D perhaps TRBD1 or TRBD2 (7 bases each). The CDR3 has 14 amino acids. The V end was cut by 5 bases, the J end by 2 bases, with 14 bases between. Per the germline V gene, CDR1 is DFQATT and CDR2 is SNEGSKA (reference sequence). In DNA, the CDR3 is TGCAGTGCTCCGACAGGGACTAACACAGATACGCAGTATTTT. Translated: CSAPTGTNTDTQYF.